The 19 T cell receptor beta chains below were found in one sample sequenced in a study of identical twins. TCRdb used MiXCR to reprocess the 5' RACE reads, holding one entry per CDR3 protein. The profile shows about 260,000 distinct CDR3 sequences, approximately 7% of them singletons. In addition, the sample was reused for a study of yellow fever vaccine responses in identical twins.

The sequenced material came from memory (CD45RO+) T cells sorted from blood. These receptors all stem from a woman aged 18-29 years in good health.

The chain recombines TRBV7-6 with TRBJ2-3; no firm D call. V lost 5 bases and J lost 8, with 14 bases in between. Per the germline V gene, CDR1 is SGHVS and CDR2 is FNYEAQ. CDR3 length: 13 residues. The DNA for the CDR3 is TGTGCCAGCAGCCTCAGTGGGGATGGTACGCAGTATTTT. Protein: CASSLSGDGTQYF. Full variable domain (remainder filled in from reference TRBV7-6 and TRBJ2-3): GAGVSQSPRYKVTKRGQDVALRCDPISGHVSLYWYRQALGQGPEFLTYFNYEAQQDKSGLPNDRFSAERPEGSISTLTIQRTEQRDSAMYRCASSLSGDGTQYFGPGTRLTVL.

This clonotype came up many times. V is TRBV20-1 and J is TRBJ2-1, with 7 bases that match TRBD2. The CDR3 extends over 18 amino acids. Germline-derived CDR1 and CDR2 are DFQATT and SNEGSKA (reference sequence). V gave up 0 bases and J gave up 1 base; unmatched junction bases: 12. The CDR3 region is CSAREFASGKISYNEQFF. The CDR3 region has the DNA TGCAGTGCTAGAGAATTCGCTAGCGGCAAAATTTCCTACAATGAGCAGTTCTTC.

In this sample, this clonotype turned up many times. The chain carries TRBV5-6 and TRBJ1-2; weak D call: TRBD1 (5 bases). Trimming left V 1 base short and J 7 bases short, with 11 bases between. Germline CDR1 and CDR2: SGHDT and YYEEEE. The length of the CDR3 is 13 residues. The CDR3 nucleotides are TGTGCCAGCAGCTTGCAGGGAGCGGGTGGCTACACCTTC. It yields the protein CASSLQGAGGYTF.

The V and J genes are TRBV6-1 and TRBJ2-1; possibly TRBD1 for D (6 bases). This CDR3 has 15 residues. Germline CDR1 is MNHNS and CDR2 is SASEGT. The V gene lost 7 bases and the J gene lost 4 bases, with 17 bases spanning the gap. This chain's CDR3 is CASNIDGTPYNEQFF. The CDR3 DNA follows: TGTGCCAGCAACATAGACGGGACACCGTACAATGAGCAGTTCTTC.

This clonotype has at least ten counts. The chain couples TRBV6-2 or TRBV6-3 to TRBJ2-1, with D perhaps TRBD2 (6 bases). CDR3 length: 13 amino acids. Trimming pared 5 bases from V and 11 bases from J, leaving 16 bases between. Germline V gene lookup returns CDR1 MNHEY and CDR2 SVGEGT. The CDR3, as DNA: TGTGCCAGCAGTCTCGGGGGAAGCTACAAGCAGTTCTTC. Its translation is CASSLGGSYKQFF.

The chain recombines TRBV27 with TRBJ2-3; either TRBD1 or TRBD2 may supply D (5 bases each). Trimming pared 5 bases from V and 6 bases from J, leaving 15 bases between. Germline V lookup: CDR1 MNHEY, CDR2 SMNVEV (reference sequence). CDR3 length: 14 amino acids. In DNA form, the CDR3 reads TGTGCCAGCAGTCCCTGGGGACCTTGGGATACGCAGTATTTT. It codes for CASSPWGPWDTQYF.

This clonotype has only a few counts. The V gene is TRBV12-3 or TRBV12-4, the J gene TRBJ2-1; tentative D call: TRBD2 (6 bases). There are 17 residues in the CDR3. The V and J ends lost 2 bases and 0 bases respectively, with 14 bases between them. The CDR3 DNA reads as TGTGCCAGCAGTTTAAGGGTAGGCGGGAACTCCTACAATGAGCAGTTCTTC. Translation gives CASSLRVGGNSYNEQFF.

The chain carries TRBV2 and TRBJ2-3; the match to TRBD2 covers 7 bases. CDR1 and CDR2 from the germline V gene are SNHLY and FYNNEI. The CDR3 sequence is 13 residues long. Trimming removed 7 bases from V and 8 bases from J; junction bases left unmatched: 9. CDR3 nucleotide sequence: TGTGCCAGCAAAGTCCAAACGGGGGGTACGCAGTATTTT. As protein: CASKVQTGGTQYF.

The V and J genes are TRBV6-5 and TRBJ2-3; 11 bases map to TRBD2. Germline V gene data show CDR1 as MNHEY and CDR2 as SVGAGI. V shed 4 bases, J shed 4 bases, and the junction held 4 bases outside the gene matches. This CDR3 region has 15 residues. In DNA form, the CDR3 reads TGTGCCAGCAGTTCTAGCGGGGGGTGGGCAGATACGCAGTATTTT. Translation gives CASSSSGGWADTQYF.

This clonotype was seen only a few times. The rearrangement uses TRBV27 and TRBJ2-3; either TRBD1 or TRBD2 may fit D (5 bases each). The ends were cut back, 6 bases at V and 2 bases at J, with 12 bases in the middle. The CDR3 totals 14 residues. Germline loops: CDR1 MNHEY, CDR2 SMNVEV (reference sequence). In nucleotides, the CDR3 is TGTGCCAGCAGACGGGGCAGGGACACAGATACGCAGTATTTT. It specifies CASRRGRDTDTQYF.

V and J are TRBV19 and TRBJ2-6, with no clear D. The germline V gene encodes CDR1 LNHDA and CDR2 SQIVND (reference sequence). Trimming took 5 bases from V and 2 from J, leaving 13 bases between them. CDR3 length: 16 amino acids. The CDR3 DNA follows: TGTGCCAGTAGTCGGTGGAGTGCAGCTGGGGCCAACGTCCTGACTTTC. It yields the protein CASSRWSAAGANVLTF.

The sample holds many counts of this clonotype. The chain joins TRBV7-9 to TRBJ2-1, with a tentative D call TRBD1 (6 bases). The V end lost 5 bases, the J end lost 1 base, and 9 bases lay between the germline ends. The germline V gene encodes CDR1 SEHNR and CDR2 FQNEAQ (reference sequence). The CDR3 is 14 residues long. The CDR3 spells CASSPGQSYNEQFF. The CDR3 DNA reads TGTGCCAGCAGCCCCGGACAGTCCTACAATGAGCAGTTCTTC.

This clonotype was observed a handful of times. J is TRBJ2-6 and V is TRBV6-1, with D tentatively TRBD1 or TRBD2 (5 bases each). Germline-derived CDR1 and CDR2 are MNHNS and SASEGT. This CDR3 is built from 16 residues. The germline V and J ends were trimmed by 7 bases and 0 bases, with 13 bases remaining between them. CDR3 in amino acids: CASTNTGTSGANVLTF. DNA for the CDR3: TGTGCCAGCACAAACACCGGGACCTCTGGGGCCAACGTCCTGACTTTC.

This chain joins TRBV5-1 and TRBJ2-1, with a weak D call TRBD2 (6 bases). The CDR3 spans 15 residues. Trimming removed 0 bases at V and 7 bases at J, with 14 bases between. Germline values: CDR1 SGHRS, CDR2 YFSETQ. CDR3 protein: CASSLVGGRENEQFF. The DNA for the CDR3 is TGCGCCAGCAGCTTGGTGGGAGGTCGAGAGAATGAGCAGTTCTTC.

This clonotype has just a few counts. CDR3 region: CSARLAGGLGDTQYF. The CDR3 DNA sequence: TGCAGTGCCCGATTAGCGGGAGGGCTTGGAGATACGCAGTATTTT. The V call is TRBV20-1, the J call TRBJ2-3, with 11 bases aligning to TRBD2. The CDR3 extends over 15 amino acids. Losses at the gene ends were 6 bases for V and 5 bases for J; bases not matched to a gene: 10. Germline loops: CDR1 DFQATT, CDR2 SNEGSKA (reference sequence).

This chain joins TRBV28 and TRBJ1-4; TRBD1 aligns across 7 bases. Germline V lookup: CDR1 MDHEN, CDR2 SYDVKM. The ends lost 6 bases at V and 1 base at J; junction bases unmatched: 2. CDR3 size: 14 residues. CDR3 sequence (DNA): TGTGCCAGCAGCGACAGGGTAACTAATGAAAAACTGTTTTTT. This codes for CASSDRVTNEKLFF.

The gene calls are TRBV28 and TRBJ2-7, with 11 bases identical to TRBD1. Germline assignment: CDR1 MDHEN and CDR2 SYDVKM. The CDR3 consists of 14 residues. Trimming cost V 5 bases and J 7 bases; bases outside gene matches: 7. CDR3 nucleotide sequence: TGTGCCAGCAGTGGGACAGGGGGGTTGTTGGAGCAGTACGTC. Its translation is CASSGTGGLLEQYV.

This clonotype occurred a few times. CDR3: CASSSWGLAEEQFF. Written as DNA, the CDR3 is TGTGCCAGCAGCTCATGGGGACTAGCGGAGGAGCAGTTCTTC. This chain joins TRBV7-2 and TRBJ2-1; 11 bases fit TRBD2. This CDR3 contains 14 residues. Trimming removed 4 bases from V and 10 bases from J; junction bases left unmatched: 6. Germline CDR1 and CDR2: SGHTA and FQGNSA.

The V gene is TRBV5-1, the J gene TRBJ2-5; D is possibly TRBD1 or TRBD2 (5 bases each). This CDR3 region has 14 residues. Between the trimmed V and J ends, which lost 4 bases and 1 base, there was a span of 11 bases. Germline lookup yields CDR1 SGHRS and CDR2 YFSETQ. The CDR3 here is CASSQTGTQETQYF. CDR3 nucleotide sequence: TGCGCCAGCAGCCAAACCGGGACCCAAGAGACCCAGTACTTC.